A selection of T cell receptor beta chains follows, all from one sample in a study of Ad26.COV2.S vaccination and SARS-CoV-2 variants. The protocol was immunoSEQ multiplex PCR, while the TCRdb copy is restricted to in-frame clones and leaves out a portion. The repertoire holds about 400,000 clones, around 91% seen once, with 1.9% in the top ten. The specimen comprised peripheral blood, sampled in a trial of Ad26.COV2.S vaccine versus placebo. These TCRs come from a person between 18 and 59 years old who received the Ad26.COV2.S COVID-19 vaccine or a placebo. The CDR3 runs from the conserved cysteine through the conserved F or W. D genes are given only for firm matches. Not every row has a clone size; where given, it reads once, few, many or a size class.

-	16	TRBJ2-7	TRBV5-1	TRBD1	TGCGCCAGCAGCTCACGCACCGGACAGGGTTTCGTCGAGCAGTACTTC	CASSSRTGQGFVEQYF
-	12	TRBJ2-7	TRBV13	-	TGTGCCAGCAGCCATGACGGCTACGAGCAGTACTTC	CASSHDGYEQYF
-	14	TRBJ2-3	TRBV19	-	TGTGCCAGTAGGTGGGGGCTGGGGACAGATACGCAGTATTTT	CASRWGLGTDTQYF
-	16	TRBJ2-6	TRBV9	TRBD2	TGTGCCAGCAGAGGGACTAGTCTGGGCGGGGCCAACGTCCTGACTTTC	CASRGTSLGGANVLTF
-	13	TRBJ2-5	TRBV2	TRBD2	TGTGCCAGCAGGGGACTACCCCAAGAGACCCAGTACTTC	CASRGLPQETQYF
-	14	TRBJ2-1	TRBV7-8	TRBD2	TGTGCCAGCGCGACTAGCGGGAGCTACAATGAGCAGTTCTTC	CASATSGSYNEQFF
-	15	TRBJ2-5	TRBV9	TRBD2	TGTGCCAGCAGCGGACTAGCGGGCCCTCAAGAGACCCAGTACTTC	CASSGLAGPQETQYF
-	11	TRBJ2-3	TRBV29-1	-	TGCAGCGTTGATCCCCCAGATACGCAGTATTTT	CSVDPPDTQYF
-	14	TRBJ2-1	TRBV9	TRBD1	TGTGCCAGCAGCCCCGGACAGGGACTCAATGAGCAGTTCTTC	CASSPGQGLNEQFF
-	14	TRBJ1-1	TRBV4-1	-	TGCGCCAGCAGCGTACTAAGCAGGAACACTGAAGCTTTCTTT	CASSVLSRNTEAFF
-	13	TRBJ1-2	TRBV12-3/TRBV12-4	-	TGTGCCAGCAGCCCCGCAGGGGTCTATGGCTACACCTTC	CASSPAGVYGYTF
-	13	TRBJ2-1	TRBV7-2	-	TGTGCCAGCAGCTCCCGCTCCTACAATGAGCAGTTCTTC	CASSSRSYNEQFF
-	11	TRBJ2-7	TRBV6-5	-	TGTGCCAGCGGAGACTTATACGAGCAGTACTTC	CASGDLYEQYF
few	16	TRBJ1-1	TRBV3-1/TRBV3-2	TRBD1	TGTGCCAGCAGCACCAGGACAGGCCCGCTGAACACTGAAGCTTTCTTT	CASSTRTGPLNTEAFF
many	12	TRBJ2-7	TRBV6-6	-	TGTGCCAGCAGTCCCCAACACTACGAGCAGTACTTC	CASSPQHYEQYF
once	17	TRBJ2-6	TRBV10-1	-	TGCGCCAGCAGTGAGTCGAGAGGAGGGTCCGGGGCCAACGTCCTGACTTTC	CASSESRGGSGANVLTF
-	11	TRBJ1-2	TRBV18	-	TGTGCCAGCTCCCCGGGCTATGGCTACACCTTC	CASSPGYGYTF
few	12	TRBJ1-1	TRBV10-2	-	TGCGCCAGCAGTGAGATGGGACTTGAAGCTTTCTTT	CASSEMGLEAFF
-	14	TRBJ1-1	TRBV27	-	TGTGCCAGCAGTAGGGAGGGTGATGTGGCTGAAGCTTTCTTT	CASSREGDVAEAFF
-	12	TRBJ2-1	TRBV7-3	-	TGTGCCAGCAGCTTTCTCAGGGGTGAGCAGTTCTTC	CASSFLRGEQFF
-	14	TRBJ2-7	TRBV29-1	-	TGCAGCGTTGAAGATTACGGTGGCTCCTACGAGCAGTACTTC	CSVEDYGGSYEQYF
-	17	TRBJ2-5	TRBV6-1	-	TGTGCCAGCAGTGAGGTTGCGGGGGCCCAAGTGGGGGAGACCCAGTACTTC	CASSEVAGAQVGETQYF
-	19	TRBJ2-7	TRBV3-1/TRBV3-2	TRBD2	TGTGCCAGCAGCCAGCCGGTAGTGGGCGGGAGTCCCCTCTCCTACGAGCAGTACTTC	CASSQPVVGGSPLSYEQYF
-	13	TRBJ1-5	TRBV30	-	TGTGCCTGGAGTCCGGGGGCTAGTCAGCCCCAGCATTTT	CAWSPGASQPQHF
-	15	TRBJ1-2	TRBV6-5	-	TGTGCCAGCGCCCTTAGTAAGTTGGCCCTGGAGGGCTACACCTTC	CASALSKLALEGYTF
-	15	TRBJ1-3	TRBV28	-	TGTGCCAGCAGTTTTAGAGGACGCGGGGGAAACACCATATATTTT	CASSFRGRGGNTIYF
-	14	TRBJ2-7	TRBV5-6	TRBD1	TGTGCCAGCACCTCCGGGACAGGGTTCCACGAGCAGTACTTC	CASTSGTGFHEQYF
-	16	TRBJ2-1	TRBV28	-	TGTGCCAGCAGTCCGTGGGACCGAAGCTCCTACAATGAGCAGTTCTTC	CASSPWDRSSYNEQFF
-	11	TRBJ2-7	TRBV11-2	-	TGTGCCAGCAGCCAAGCCTACGAGCAGTACTTC	CASSQAYEQYF
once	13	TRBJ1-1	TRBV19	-	TGTGCCAGTAGTATGTTCGGGAGGGCTGAAGCTTTCTTT	CASSMFGRAEAFF
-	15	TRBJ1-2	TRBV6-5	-	TGTGCCAGCAGAACGTCCGGCAGGACTAACTATGGCTACACCTTC	CASRTSGRTNYGYTF
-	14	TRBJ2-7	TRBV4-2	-	TGTGCCAGCAGCCAGCGCAGAGAGGTGTACGAGCAGTACTTC	CASSQRREVYEQYF
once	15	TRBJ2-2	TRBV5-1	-	TGCGCCAGCAGCTTTACGGGCTCAAACACCGGGGAGCTGTTTTTT	CASSFTGSNTGELFF
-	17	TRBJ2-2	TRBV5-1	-	TGCGCCAGCAGCACATCTGGGGGGCTGACGAACACCGGGGAGCTGTTTTTT	CASSTSGGLTNTGELFF
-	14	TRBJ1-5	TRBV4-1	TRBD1	TGCGCCAGCAGCCCTCAGGGGGGTAGTCAGCCCCAGCATTTT	CASSPQGGSQPQHF
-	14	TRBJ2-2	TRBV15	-	TGTGCCACCAGCCGAAGAAGACAGGCCGGGGAGCTGTTTTTT	CATSRRRQAGELFF
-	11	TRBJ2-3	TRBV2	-	TGTGCCAGCAGTCAGAAAGATACGCAGTATTTT	CASSQKDTQYF
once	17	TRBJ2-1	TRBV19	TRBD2	TGTGCCAGTGGGCTAGCGGGAGTGGCGAGCTCCTACAATGAGCAGTTCTTC	CASGLAGVASSYNEQFF
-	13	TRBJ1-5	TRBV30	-	TGTGCCTGGACAAGGGATAGGTATCAGCCCCAGCATTTT	CAWTRDRYQPQHF
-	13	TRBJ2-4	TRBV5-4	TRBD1	TGTGCCAGCAGCTCCGGGACAGAAAACATTCAGTACTTC	CASSSGTENIQYF
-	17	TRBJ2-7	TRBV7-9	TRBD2	TGTGCCAGCAGCCGAGGACTAGCGGGAGGGCCAACCTACGAGCAGTACTTC	CASSRGLAGGPTYEQYF
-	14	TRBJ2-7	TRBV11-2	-	TGTGCCAGCAGCTTAGTGGGCCCCCTGACCGAGCAGTACTTC	CASSLVGPLTEQYF
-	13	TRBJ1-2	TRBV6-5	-	TGTGCCAGCAGACCCCAGGGACGTGCTGGCTACACCTTC	CASRPQGRAGYTF
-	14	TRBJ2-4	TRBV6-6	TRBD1	TGTGCCAGCAGAAACACGGGACAGGGTGACATTCAGTACTTC	CASRNTGQGDIQYF